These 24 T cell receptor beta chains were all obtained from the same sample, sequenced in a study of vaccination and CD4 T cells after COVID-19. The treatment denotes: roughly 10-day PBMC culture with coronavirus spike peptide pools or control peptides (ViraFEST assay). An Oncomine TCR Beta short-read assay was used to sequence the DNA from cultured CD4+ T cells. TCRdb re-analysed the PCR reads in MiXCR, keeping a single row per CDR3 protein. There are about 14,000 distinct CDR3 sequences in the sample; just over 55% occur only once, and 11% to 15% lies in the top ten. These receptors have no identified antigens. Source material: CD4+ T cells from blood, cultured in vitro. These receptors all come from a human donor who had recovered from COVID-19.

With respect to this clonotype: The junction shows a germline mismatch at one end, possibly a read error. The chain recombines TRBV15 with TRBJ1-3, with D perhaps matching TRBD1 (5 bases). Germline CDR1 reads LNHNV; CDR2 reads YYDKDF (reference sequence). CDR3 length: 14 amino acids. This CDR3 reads CATSSRATGDTIYF. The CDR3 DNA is TGTGCCACCAGCAGCAGGGCCACTGGAGACACCATATATTTT.

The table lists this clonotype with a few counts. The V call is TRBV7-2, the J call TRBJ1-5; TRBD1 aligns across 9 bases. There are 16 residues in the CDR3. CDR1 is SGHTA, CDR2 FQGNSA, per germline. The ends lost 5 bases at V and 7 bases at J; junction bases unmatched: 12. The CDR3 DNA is TGTGCCAGCAGCGGACTAGGGACAGGGAACGGGCAGCCCCAGCATTTT. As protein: CASSGLGTGNGQPQHF.

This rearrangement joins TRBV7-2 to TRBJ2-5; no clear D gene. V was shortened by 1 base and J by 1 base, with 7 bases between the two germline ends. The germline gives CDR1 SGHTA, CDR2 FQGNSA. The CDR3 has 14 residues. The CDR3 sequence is CASSLGLRQETQYF. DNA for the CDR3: TGTGCCAGCAGCTTAGGTCTCCGCCAAGAGACCCAGTACTTC.

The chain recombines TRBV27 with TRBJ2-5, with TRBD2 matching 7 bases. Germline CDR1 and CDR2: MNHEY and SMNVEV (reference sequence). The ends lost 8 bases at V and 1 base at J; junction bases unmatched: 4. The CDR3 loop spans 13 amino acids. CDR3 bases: TGTGCCAGCCGACTAGCAGTCCAAGAGACCCAGTACTTC. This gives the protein CASRLAVQETQYF.

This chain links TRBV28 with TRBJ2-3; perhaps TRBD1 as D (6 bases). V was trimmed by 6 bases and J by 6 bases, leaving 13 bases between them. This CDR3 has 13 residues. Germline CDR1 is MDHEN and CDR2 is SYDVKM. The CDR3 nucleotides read TGTGCCAGCAGAACTCCCAGGGGTGATACGCAGTATTTT. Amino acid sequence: CASRTPRGDTQYF.

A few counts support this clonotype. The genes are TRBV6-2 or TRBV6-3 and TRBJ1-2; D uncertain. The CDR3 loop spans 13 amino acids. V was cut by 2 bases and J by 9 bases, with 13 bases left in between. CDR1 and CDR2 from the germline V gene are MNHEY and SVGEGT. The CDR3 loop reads CASSYRFTGSYTF. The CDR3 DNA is TGTGCCAGCAGTTACAGGTTCACGGGGAGCTACACCTTC.

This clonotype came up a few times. DNA of the CDR3: TGTGCCAGCAGTTACCCCCTCCTAGCGGGAGAAGTCAATGAGCAGTTCTTC. Amino acids: CASSYPLLAGEVNEQFF. V and J are TRBV6-2 or TRBV6-3 and TRBJ2-1, with 10 bases identical to TRBD2. V shed 2 bases and J 6 bases; nucleotides not matched to a gene: 10. The CDR3 contains 17 residues. Germline-derived CDR1 and CDR2 are MNHEY and SVGEGT.

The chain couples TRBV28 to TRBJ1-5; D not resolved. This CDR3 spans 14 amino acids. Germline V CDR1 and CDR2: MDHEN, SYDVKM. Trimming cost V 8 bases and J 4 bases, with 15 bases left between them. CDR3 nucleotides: TGTGCCAGCTACTCACAGCCGGCTAATCAGCCCCAGCATTTT. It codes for CASYSQPANQPQHF.

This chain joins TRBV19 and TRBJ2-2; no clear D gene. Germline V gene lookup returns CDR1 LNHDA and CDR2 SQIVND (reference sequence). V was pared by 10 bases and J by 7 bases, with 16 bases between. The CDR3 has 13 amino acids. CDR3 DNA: TGTGCCACCCAACCCAGGTTGCGCGGGGAGCTGTTTTTT. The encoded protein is CATQPRLRGELFF.

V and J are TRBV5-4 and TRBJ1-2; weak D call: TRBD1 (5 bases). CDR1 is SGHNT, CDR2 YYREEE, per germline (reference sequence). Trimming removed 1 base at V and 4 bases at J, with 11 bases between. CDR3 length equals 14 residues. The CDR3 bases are TGTGCCAGCAGCTTGCAGGGCCAAGTCTATGGCTACACCTTC. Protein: CASSLQGQVYGYTF.

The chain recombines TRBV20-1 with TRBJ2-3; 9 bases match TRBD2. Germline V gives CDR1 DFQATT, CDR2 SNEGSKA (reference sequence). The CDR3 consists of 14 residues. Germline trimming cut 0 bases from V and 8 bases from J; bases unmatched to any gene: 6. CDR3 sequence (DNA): TGCAGTGCTAGAGATAAACGTAGCGGGAGTACGCAGTATTTT. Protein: CSARDKRSGSTQYF.

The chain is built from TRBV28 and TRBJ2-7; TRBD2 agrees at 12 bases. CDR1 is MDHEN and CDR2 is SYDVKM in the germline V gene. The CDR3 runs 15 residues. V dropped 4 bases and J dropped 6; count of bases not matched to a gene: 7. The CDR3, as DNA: TGTGCCAGCAGTTCGCCGACTAGCGGGAGAGTCGAGCAGTACTTC. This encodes CASSSPTSGRVEQYF.

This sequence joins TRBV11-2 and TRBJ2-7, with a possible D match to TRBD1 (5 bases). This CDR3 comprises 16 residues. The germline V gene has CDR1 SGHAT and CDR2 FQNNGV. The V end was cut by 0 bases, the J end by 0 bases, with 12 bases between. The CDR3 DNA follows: TGTGCCAGCAGCTTAGAGGGGCAAAGGGCCTCCTACGAGCAGTACTTC. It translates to CASSLEGQRASYEQYF.

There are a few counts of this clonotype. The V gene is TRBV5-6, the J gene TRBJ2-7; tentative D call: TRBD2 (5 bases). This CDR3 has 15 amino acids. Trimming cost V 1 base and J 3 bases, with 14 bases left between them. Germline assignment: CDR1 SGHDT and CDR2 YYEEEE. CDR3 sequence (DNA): TGTGCCAGCAGCTTGCCCGGAGGCCCTAACTACGAGCAGTACTTC. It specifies CASSLPGGPNYEQYF. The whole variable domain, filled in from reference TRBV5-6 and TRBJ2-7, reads DAGVTQSPTHLIKTRGQQVTLRCSPKSGHDTVSWYQQALGQGPQFIFQYYEEEERQRGNFPDRFSGHQFPNYSSELNVNALLLGDSALYLCASSLPGGPNYEQYFGPGTRLTVT.

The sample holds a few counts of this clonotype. DNA for the CDR3: TGTGCCAGCGGTAGGGCTAGTGCGAACACCGGGGAGCTGTTTTTT. Translation: CASGRASANTGELFF. The chain has TRBV27 and TRBJ2-2; no clear D gene. This CDR3 has 15 residues. V lost 8 bases to trimming and J lost 0 bases, with 13 bases between them. Germline values: CDR1 MNHEY, CDR2 SMNVEV (reference sequence).

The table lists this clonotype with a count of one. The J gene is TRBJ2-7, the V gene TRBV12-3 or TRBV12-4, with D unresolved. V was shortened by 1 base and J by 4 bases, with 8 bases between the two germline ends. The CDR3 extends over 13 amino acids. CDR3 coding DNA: TGTGCCAGCAGTTTAGATGGCTATTACGAGCAGTACTTC. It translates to CASSLDGYYEQYF.

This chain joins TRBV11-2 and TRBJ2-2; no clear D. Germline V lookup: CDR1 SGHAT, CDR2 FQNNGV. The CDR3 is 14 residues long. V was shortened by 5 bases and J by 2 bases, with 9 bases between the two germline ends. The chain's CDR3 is CASSEEYNTGELFF. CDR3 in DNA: TGTGCCAGCAGCGAAGAATATAACACCGGGGAGCTGTTTTTT.

CDR3 in DNA: TGTGCCAGCGAAAAACAGGGACTGAACACTGAAGCTTTCTTT. Amino acids: CASEKQGLNTEAFF. This sequence joins TRBV7-9 and TRBJ1-1, with D tentatively TRBD1 (6 bases). Germline V lookup: CDR1 SEHNR, CDR2 FQNEAQ (reference sequence). CDR3 length equals 14 residues. Deletions cut 8 bases from V and 0 bases from J, with 13 bases between.

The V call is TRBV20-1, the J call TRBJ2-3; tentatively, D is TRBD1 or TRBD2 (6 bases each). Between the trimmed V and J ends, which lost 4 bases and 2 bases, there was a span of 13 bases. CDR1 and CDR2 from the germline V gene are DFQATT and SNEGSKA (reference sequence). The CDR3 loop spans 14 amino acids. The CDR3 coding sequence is TGCAGTGCTATTGGGGGGCGTTTCACAGATACGCAGTATTTT. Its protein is CSAIGGRFTDTQYF.

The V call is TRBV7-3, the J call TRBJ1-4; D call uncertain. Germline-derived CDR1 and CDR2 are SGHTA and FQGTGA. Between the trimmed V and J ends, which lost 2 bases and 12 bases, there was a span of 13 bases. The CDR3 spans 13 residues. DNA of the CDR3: TGTGCCAGCAGCTTAGGCTGGGGAGAAGAACTGTTTTTT. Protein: CASSLGWGEELFF. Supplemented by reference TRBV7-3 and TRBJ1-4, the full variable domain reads GAGVSQTPSNKVTEKGKYVELRCDPISGHTALYWYRQSLGQGPEFLIYFQGTGAADDSGLPNDRFFAVRPEGSVSTLKIQRTERGDSAVYLCASSLGWGEELFFGSGTQLSVL.

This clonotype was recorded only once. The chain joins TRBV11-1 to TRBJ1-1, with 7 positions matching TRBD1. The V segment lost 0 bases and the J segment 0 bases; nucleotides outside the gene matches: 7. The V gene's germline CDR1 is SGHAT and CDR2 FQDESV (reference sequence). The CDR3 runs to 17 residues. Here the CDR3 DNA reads TGTGCCAGCAGCTTAGCCCCCAGGGGGACGATGAACACTGAAGCTTTCTTT. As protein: CASSLAPRGTMNTEAFF.

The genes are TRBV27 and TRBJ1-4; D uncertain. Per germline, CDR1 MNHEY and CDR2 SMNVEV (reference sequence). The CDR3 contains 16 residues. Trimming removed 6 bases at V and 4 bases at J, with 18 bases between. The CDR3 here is CASSVRLGAFNEKLFF. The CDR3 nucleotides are TGTGCCAGCAGCGTGAGGTTGGGCGCCTTTAATGAAAAACTGTTTTTT.

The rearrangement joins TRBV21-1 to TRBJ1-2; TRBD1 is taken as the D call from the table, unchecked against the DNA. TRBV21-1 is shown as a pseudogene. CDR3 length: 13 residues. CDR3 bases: TGTGCCAGCCCCTTAGACAGGGTGAATGGCTACACCTTC. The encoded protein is CASPLDRVNGYTF.

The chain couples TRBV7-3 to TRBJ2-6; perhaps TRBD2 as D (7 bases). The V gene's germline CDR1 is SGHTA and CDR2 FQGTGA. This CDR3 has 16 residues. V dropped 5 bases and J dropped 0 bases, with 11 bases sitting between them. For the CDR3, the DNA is TGTGCCAGCAGCCTAGGGGGGGGCTCTGGGGCCAACGTCCTGACTTTC. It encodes CASSLGGGSGANVLTF.